The 3 T cell receptor beta chains below come from one sample, sequenced in a study of T-cell reconstitution after alpha-beta-depleted transplantation in children. Unique molecular identifiers were incorporated when the TCRbeta library was constructed. Each CDR3 protein is one row after TCRdb ran MiXCR on the PCR reads. Of hundreds of thousands of distinct CDR3 sequences in the sample, approximately 12% were seen once. The material was PBMCs from the stem cell graft donor, obtained from the stem cell graft. The receptor source for this set is a human donor who donated a stem cell graft to a child with acute lymphoblastic leukemia.

Of note for this clonotype: Just one base apart from a much larger clone, this may be a read error. This chain links TRBV7-2 with TRBJ2-7, with 7 nucleotides matching TRBD2. This CDR3 is 14 amino acids long. Per germline, CDR1 SGHTA and CDR2 FQGNSA. CDR3 in DNA: TGTGCCACCAGCTTGAGGACTAGTCCTTACGAGCAGTACTTC. Translated: CATSLRTSPYEQYF.

This clonotype has a count of ten or more. The rearrangement links TRBV7-2 to TRBJ2-2; TRBD1 might be the D (5 bases). Deletions cut 1 base from V and 3 bases from J, with 6 bases between. Germline assignment: CDR1 SGHTA and CDR2 FQGNSA. The CDR3 is made up of 14 amino acids. CDR3 protein: CASSLGQYTGELFF. The CDR3 DNA reads as TGTGCCAGCAGCTTAGGACAGTACACCGGGGAGCTGTTTTTT.

The chain couples TRBV6-1 to TRBJ2-7; 9 bases are shared with TRBD1. The germline V gene has CDR1 MNHNS and CDR2 SASEGT. Trimming at V came to 7 bases and at J to 4 bases, leaving 11 bases not matched to a gene. The CDR3 covers 15 residues. For the CDR3, the DNA is TGTGCCAGCAACGGCGGGGGACAGGGACAATACGAGCAGTACTTC. This encodes CASNGGGQGQYEQYF.